The 30 T cell receptor beta chains presented below share a single source sample, sequenced in a study of shared clonotypes between healthy human individuals. Here immunoSEQ multiplex PCR was the method, and the copy in TCRdb shows in-frame clones only, minus some. The table lists over a million clones, roughly 95% of them singletons. Sequenced material: naive CD4+ T cells sorted from blood. The subset here: CD45RA+ positively selected. These receptors were taken from a man in his thirties or forties in good health.

The CDR3 DNA reads as TGTGCCAGCAGCTTAGTAGGGGGAAATGGCGCTTTCTTT. It specifies CASSLVGGNGAFF. This chain uses TRBV7-9 with TRBJ1-1; possibly TRBD1 for D (6 bases). The CDR3 has 13 residues. Germline V gives CDR1 SEHNR, CDR2 FQNEAQ (reference sequence). V was pared by 1 base and J by 11 bases, with 14 bases between.

J is TRBJ2-1 and V is TRBV11-2, with D unresolved. Trimming removed 3 bases from V and 4 bases from J, with 7 bases in between. Germline CDR1 SGHAT, CDR2 FQNNGV. The CDR3 spans 13 residues. The CDR3 sequence: CASSFARYNEQFF. Here the CDR3 DNA reads TGTGCCAGCAGCTTCGCCCGATACAATGAGCAGTTCTTC.

This clone was picked up one time. J is TRBJ2-1 and V is TRBV28; 14 nucleotides match TRBD2. With V trimmed by 2 bases and J by 15 bases, 9 bases remained unmatched. The CDR3 loop spans 15 amino acids. CDR1 is MDHEN, CDR2 SYDVKM, per germline. The CDR3 DNA is TGTGCCAGCAGTTTAACCGGGACTAGCGGGAGAAAATCGTTCTTC. As protein: CASSLTGTSGRKSFF.

The gene calls are TRBV6-1 and TRBJ1-2; TRBD1 is a possible D gene (6 bases). CDR1 is MNHNS, CDR2 SASEGT, per germline. V was shortened by 2 bases and J by 3 bases, with 13 bases between the two germline ends. The CDR3 contains 15 residues. CDR3 nucleotides: TGTGCCAGCAGTGAAAATTTCAACAGGGACTATGGCTACACCTTC. This sequence encodes CASSENFNRDYGYTF.

Note on this clone: A read error may be the cause here, since a much bigger clone is one base away. This CDR3 is also generated by other DNA sequences in the sample. The V gene is TRBV5-1, the J gene TRBJ1-1; perhaps TRBD1 as D (6 bases). Germline CDR1 and CDR2: SGHRS and YFSETQ. This CDR3 is 14 amino acids long. V was shortened by 4 bases and J by 1 base, with 11 bases between the two germline ends. Here the CDR3 DNA reads TGCGCCAGCAGCCCGGGACACCCGAACACTGAAGCTTTCTTT. Translation gives CASSPGHPNTEAFF. The complete variable domain, with remaining parts taken from reference TRBV5-1 and TRBJ1-1, reads KAGVTQTPRYLIKTRGQQVTLSCSPISGHRSVSWYQQTPGQGLQFLFEYFSETQRNKGNFPGRFSGRQFSNSRSEMNVSTLELGDSALYLCASSPGHPNTEAFFGQGTRLTVV.

The chain couples TRBV5-1 to TRBJ1-1; TRBD1 matches 9 bases. Germline CDR1 and CDR2: SGHRS and YFSETQ. Germline trimming cut 4 bases from V and 3 bases from J; bases unmatched to any gene: 10. This CDR3 has 16 amino acids. CDR3 protein: CASSPGTGSIDTEAFF. CDR3 nucleotides: TGCGCCAGCAGCCCCGGGACAGGGTCAATAGACACTGAAGCTTTCTTT.

The chain combines TRBV5-1 with TRBJ1-1; D is perhaps TRBD1 (5 bases). Trimming removed 5 bases at V and 1 base at J, with 24 bases between. The CDR3 is made up of 18 amino acids. Germline-derived CDR1 and CDR2 are SGHRS and YFSETQ. The CDR3 protein is CASSLNRQRPLGNTEAFF. Here the CDR3 DNA reads TGCGCCAGCAGTTTAAACAGGCAACGACCTCTGGGGAACACTGAAGCTTTCTTT.

CDR3: CASSPTSRGYTF. Here the CDR3 DNA reads TGTGCCAGCAGCCCGACCAGCAGGGGCTACACCTTC. This chain uses TRBV11-2 with TRBJ1-2; D is ambiguous. The germline V gene has CDR1 SGHAT and CDR2 FQNNGV. V shed 5 bases and J shed 8 bases, with 12 bases lying between them. The CDR3 sequence is 12 residues long.

The rearrangement uses TRBV18 and TRBJ1-3; unclear D gene. This CDR3 region has 13 residues. V lost 5 bases, J lost 4 bases, and 9 bases lay in between. Germline V gives CDR1 KGHSH, CDR2 LQKENI. The CDR3 DNA reads as TGTGCCAGCTCAAGGGAACCCGGAAACACCATATATTTT. This gives the protein CASSREPGNTIYF.

The V and J genes are TRBV6-5 and TRBJ2-7; tentative D call: TRBD2 (5 bases). Germline CDR1 MNHEY, CDR2 SVGAGI. V lost 0 bases to trimming and J lost 3 bases, with 9 bases between them. The CDR3 runs to 14 residues. CDR3 amino acids: CASSYSIGDYEQYF. In nucleotides, the CDR3 is TGTGCCAGCAGTTACTCGATCGGGGACTACGAGCAGTACTTC.

This chain connects TRBV7-2 to TRBJ2-7, with a weak D call TRBD1 (7 bases). V lost 1 base to trimming and J lost 4 bases, with 17 bases between them. This CDR3 comprises 16 residues. CDR1 is SGHTA and CDR2 is FQGNSA in the germline V gene. CDR3 coding DNA: TGTGCCAGCAGCTTAGGAGGCGGGACAGCAAGTTACGAGCAGTACTTC. Residues: CASSLGGGTASYEQYF.

The gene calls are TRBV5-1 and TRBJ2-3, with D perhaps TRBD2 (5 bases). Germline V lookup: CDR1 SGHRS, CDR2 YFSETQ. The CDR3 has 15 amino acids. V gave up 0 bases and J gave up 0 bases, with 8 bases separating them. The CDR3 loop reads CASSLAASSTDTQYF. CDR3 sequence (DNA): TGCGCCAGCAGCTTGGCGGCTAGCAGCACAGATACGCAGTATTTT.

This clone has a handful of counts. The rearrangement joins TRBV14 to TRBJ1-3; possible D gene TRBD1, 5 bases. V dropped 4 bases and J dropped 0 bases, with 10 bases sitting between them. The CDR3 totals 15 residues. Per the germline V gene, CDR1 is SGHDN and CDR2 is FVKESK. CDR3 DNA: TGTGCCAGCAGCCCAGGGCTACGCTCTGGAAACACCATATATTTT. The encoded protein is CASSPGLRSGNTIYF.

V is TRBV7-2 and J is TRBJ2-7; 7 bases fit TRBD2. V gave up 2 bases and J gave up 2 bases; unmatched junction bases: 9. Germline CDR1 and CDR2: SGHTA and FQGNSA. The CDR3 totals 16 residues. The CDR3 here is CASSLWGGGLTYEQYF. The DNA for the CDR3 is TGTGCCAGCAGCTTATGGGGGGGAGGGCTAACCTACGAGCAGTACTTC.

The rearrangement links TRBV14 to TRBJ1-1; D remains unclear. The CDR3 consists of 13 residues. CDR1 and CDR2 from the germline V gene are SGHDN and FVKESK. V lost 2 bases to trimming and J lost 9 bases, with 13 bases between them. CDR3 sequence: CASSQSGVQQAFF. CDR3 DNA: TGTGCCAGCAGCCAATCGGGTGTACAGCAAGCTTTCTTT.

This clone was seen just once. The germline gene is not matched at one end of the junction; a read error may be the cause. Other DNA variants within this sample encode the same CDR3. This rearrangement joins TRBV18 to TRBJ2-7; 9 bases are shared with TRBD2. The CDR3 loop spans 14 amino acids. Germline lookup yields CDR1 KGHSH and CDR2 LQKENI. This CDR3 reads CASSMTSGFYEQYF. The CDR3 DNA is TGTGCCAGCTCAATGACTAGCGGTTTCTACGAGCAGTACTTT.

The chain is built from TRBV9 and TRBJ2-1; 7 positions agree with TRBD2. Trimming at V came to 0 bases and at J to 6 bases, leaving 3 bases not matched to a gene. The germline V gene has CDR1 SGDLS and CDR2 YYNGEE. The CDR3 loop spans 14 amino acids. CDR3 nucleotides: TGTGCCAGCAGCGTAGGACTAGCAACCAATGAGCAGTTCTTC. This translates into CASSVGLATNEQFF.

This rearrangement joins TRBV6-5 to TRBJ1-2, with TRBD1 matching over 10 bases. Germline-derived CDR1 and CDR2 are MNHEY and SVGAGI. The CDR3 is 14 residues long. The J segment lost 7 bases and the V segment lost 6 bases, leaving 8 bases of the junction unmatched. The CDR3, as DNA: TGTGCCAGCAGCCGAATGACAGGGGGCGGTGGCTACACCTTC. Translating gives CASSRMTGGGGYTF.

This chain uses TRBV5-1 with TRBJ2-7; D is uncertain. Germline V CDR1 and CDR2: SGHRS, YFSETQ. V was clipped by 0 bases and J by 6 bases, with 22 bases between them. This CDR3 is built from 17 residues. The chain's CDR3 is CASSLAVESGTLREQYF. The CDR3 DNA is TGCGCCAGCAGCTTGGCCGTTGAGTCAGGCACATTACGCGAGCAGTACTTC.

This clone was found once. The chain has TRBV7-8 and TRBJ2-2; the D call may be TRBD1 or TRBD2 (5 bases each). The V gene's germline CDR1 is SGHVS and CDR2 FQNEAQ. This CDR3 comprises 17 residues. The germline V and J ends were trimmed by 5 bases and 6 bases, with 22 bases remaining between them. The CDR3 sequence is CASSRRRGTAGAGELFF. CDR3 sequence (DNA): TGTGCCAGCAGCCGGAGGAGAGGGACCGCGGGTGCCGGGGAGCTGTTTTTT.

The V gene is TRBV2, the J gene TRBJ1-5, with unresolved D. The CDR3 consists of 11 residues. V was pared by 5 bases and J by 4 bases, with 3 bases between. Germline V gene sequence: CDR1 SNHLY, CDR2 FYNNEI. The CDR3 coding sequence is TGTGCCAGCAGTCCGAATCAGCCCCAGCATTTT. Its translation: CASSPNQPQHF.

The chain recombines TRBV19 with TRBJ1-5; 8 bases are shared with TRBD1. V was pared by 4 bases and J by 6 bases, with 5 bases of the junction left unmatched. The V gene's germline CDR1 is LNHDA and CDR2 SQIVND (reference sequence). The CDR3 length is 14 residues. DNA for the CDR3: TGTGCCAGTAGTACCAGGGGGCTAAGTCAGCCCCAGCATTTT. This sequence encodes CASSTRGLSQPQHF.

V and J are TRBV28 and TRBJ2-3; the D gene is possibly TRBD2 (6 bases). The V and J ends lost 6 bases and 5 bases respectively, with 15 bases between them. Germline V gene data show CDR1 as MDHEN and CDR2 as SYDVKM. The CDR3 consists of 14 residues. CDR3 DNA: TGTGCCAGCAGCCCCATAGCGGAATTAGATACGCAGTATTTT. Protein: CASSPIAELDTQYF. The variable domain in full, with the rest retrieved from reference TRBV28 and TRBJ2-3, is DVKVTQSSRYLVKRTGEKVFLECVQDMDHENMFWYRQDPGLGLRLIYFSYDVKMKEKGDIPEGYSVSREKKERFSLILESASTNQTSMYLCASSPIAELDTQYFGPGTRLTVL.

This clone was counted between two and nine times. The V and J genes are TRBV5-4 and TRBJ2-3; possibly TRBD2 for D (6 bases). This CDR3 has 15 residues. Between the trimmed V and J ends, which lost 0 bases and 2 bases, there was a span of 10 bases. Germline CDR1 and CDR2: SGHNT and YYREEE (reference sequence). The CDR3 loop is CASSLEGGFTDTQYF. Written as DNA, the CDR3 is TGTGCCAGCAGCTTGGAGGGAGGATTCACAGATACGCAGTATTTT.

The chain has TRBV5-1 and TRBJ2-1, with 7 bases lining up with TRBD2. V lost 0 bases to trimming and J lost 2 bases; unmatched junction nucleotides: 2. Germline CDR1 and CDR2: SGHRS and YFSETQ. This CDR3 region has 15 residues. In DNA form, the CDR3 reads TGCGCCAGCAGCTTGGACCTAGCGGCCTACAATGAGCAGTTCTTC. The encoded protein is CASSLDLAAYNEQFF.

This sequence joins TRBV4-1 and TRBJ2-7; tentative D call: TRBD1 (6 bases). CDR1 is MGHRA and CDR2 is YSYEKL in the germline V gene. V shed 3 bases and J shed 2 bases, with 11 bases lying between them. This CDR3 region has 14 residues. The chain's CDR3 is CASSQTDRAYEQYF. The CDR3 DNA reads TGCGCCAGCAGCCAGACGGACAGAGCCTACGAGCAGTACTTC.

CDR3 region: CASSLNSYEQYF. The CDR3 coding sequence is TGTGCCAGCAGCTTAAACAGCTACGAGCAGTACTTC. This chain uses TRBV7-9 with TRBJ2-7; D unclear. This CDR3 region has 12 residues. Germline CDR1 is SEHNR and CDR2 is FQNEAQ (reference sequence). V dropped 2 bases and J dropped 3 bases, with 5 bases sitting between them.

The rearrangement uses TRBV10-2 and TRBJ2-7; a possible D gene is TRBD2 (5 bases). The CDR3 is made up of 15 amino acids. Trimming left V 1 base short and J 0 bases short, with 10 bases between. CDR1 and CDR2 from the germline V gene are WSHSY and SAAADI. CDR3 sequence reads: CASSELRGSSYEQYF. The CDR3 nucleotides are TGCGCCAGCAGTGAGTTACGGGGAAGCTCCTACGAGCAGTACTTC.

This clone appeared a single time. The chain is built from TRBV30 and TRBJ2-2; D gene unclear. This CDR3 has 14 amino acids. V lost 2 bases and J lost 5, with 12 bases in between. CDR1 and CDR2 (germline): GTSNPN, SVGIG (reference sequence). The chain's CDR3 is CAWSQGEMTGELFF. The CDR3 coding sequence is TGTGCCTGGAGTCAAGGAGAGATGACCGGGGAGCTGTTTTTT.

The chain links TRBV28 to TRBJ2-2, with 7 nucleotides matching TRBD2. The CDR3 sequence is 16 residues long. Germline assignment: CDR1 MDHEN and CDR2 SYDVKM. V gave up 3 bases and J gave up 2 bases; unmatched junction bases: 6. The CDR3 region is CASSFGGTSNTGELFF. The CDR3 nucleotides are TGTGCCAGCAGTTTCGGGGGGACTTCTAACACCGGGGAGCTGTTTTTT.